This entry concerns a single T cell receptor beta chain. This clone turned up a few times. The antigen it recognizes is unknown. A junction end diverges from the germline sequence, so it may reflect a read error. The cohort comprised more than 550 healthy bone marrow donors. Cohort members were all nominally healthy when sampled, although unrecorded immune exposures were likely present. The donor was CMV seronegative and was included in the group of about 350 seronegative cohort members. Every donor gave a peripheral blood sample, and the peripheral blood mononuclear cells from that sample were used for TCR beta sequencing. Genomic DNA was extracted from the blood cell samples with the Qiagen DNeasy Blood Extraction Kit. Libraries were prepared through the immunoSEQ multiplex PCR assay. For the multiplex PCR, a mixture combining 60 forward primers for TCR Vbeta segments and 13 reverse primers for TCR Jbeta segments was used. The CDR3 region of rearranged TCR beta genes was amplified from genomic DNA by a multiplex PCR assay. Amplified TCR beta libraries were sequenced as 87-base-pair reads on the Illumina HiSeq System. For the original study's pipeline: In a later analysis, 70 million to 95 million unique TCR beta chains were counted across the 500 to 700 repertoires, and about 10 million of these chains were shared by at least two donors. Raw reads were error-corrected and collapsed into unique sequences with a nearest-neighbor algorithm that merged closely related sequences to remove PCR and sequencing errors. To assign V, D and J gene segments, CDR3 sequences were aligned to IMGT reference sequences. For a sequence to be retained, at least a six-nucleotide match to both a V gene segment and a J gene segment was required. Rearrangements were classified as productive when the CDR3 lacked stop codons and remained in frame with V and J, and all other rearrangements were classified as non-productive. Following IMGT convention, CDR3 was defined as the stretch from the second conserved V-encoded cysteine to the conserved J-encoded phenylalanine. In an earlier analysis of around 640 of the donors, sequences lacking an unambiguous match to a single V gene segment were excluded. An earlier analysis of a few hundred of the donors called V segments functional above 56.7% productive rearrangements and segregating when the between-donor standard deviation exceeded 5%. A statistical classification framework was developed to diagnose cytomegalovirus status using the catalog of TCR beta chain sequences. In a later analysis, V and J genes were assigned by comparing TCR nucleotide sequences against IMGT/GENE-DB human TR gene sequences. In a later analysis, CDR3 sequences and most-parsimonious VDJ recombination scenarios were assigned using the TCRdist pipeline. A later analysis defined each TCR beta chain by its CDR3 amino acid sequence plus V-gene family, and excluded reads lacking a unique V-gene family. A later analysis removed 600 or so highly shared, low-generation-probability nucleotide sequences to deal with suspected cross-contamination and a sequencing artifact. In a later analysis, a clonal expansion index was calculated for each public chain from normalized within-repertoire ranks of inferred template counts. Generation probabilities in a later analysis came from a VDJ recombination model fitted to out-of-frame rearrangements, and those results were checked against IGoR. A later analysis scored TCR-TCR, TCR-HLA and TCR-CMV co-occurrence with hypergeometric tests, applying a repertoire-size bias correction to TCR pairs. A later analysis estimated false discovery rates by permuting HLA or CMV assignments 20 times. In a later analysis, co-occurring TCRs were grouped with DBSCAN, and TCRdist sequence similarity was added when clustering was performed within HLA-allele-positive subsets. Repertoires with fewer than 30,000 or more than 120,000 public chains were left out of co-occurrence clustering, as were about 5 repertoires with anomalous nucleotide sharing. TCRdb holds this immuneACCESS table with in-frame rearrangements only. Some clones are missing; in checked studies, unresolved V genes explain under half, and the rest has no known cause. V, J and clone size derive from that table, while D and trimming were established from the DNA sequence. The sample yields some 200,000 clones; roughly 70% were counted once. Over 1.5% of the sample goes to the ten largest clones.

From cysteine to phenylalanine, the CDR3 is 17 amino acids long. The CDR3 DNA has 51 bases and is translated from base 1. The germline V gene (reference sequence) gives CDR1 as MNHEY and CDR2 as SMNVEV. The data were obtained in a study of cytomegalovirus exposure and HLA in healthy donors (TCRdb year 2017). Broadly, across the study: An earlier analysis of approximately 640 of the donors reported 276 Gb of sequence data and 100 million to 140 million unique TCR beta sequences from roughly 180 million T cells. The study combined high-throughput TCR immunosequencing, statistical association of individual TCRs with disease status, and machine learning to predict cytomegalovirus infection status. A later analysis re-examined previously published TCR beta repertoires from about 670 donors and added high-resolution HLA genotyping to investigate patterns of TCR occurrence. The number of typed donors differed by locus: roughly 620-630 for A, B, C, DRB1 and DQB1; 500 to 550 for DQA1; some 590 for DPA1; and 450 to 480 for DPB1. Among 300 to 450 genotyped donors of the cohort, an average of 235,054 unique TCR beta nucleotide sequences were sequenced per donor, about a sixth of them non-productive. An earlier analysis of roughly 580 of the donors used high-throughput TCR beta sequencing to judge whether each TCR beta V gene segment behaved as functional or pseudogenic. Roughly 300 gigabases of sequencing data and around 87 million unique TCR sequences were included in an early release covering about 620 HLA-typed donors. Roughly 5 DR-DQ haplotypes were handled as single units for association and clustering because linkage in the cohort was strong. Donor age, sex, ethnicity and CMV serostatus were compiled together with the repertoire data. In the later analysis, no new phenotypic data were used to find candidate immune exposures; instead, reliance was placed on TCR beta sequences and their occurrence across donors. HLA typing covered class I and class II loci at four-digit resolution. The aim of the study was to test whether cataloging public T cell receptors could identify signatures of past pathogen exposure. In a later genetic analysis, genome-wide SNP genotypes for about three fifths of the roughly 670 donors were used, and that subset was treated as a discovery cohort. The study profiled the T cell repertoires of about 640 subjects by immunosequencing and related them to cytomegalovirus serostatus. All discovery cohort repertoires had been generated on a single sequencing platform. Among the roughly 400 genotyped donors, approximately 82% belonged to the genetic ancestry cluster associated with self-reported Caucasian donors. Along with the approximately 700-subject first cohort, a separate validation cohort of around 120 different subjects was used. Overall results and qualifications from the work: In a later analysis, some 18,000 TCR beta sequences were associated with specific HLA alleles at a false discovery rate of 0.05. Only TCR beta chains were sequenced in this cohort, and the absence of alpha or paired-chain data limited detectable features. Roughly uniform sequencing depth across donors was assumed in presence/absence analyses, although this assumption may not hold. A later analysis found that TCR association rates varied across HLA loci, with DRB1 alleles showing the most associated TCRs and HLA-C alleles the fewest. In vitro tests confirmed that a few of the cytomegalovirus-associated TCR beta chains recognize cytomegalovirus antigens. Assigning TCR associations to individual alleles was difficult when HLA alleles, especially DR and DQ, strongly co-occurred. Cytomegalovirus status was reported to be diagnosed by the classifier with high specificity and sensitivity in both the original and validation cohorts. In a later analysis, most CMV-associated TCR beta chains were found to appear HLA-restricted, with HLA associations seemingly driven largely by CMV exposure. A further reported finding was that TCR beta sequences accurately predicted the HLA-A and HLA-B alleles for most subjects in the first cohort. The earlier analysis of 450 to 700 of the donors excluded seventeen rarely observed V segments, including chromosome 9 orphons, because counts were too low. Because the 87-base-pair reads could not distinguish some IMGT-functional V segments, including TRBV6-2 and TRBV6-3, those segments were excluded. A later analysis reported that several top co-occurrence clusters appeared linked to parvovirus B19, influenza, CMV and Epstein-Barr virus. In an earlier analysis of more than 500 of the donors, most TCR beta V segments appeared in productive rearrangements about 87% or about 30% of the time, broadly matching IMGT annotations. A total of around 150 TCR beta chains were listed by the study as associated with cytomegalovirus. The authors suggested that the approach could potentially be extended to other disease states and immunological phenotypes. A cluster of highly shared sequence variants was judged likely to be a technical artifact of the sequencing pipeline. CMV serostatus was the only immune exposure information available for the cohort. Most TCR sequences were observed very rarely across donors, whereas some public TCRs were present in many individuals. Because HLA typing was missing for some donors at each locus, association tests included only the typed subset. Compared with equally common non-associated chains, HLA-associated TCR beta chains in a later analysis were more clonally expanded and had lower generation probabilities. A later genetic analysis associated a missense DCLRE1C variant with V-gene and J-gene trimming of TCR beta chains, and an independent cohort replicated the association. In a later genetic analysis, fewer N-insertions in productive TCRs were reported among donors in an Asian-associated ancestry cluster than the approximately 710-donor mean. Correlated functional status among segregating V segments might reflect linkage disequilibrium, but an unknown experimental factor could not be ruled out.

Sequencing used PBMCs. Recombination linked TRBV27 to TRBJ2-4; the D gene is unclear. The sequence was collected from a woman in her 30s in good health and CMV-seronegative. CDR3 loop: CASSPYPSLIAKNIQCF. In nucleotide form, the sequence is TGTGCCAGCAGTCCCTACCCCAGTCTAATAGCCAAAAACATTCAGTGCTTC.